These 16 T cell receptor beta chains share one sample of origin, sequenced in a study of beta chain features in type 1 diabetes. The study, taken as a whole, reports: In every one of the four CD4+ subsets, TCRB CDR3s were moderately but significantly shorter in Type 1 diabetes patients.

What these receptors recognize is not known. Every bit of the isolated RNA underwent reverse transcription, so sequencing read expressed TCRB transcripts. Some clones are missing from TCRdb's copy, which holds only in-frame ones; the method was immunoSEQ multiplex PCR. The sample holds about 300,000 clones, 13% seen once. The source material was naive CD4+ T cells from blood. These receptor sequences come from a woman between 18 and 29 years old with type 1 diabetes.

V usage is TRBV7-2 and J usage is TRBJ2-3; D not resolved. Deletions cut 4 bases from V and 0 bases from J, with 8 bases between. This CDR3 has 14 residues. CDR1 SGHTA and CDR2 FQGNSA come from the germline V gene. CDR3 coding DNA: TGTGCCAGCAGCTCTAGGTCCAGCACAGATACGCAGTATTTT. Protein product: CASSSRSSTDTQYF.

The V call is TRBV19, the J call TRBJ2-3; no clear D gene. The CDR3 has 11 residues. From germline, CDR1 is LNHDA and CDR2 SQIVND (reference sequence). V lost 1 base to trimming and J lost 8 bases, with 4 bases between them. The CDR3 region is CASSIGGTQYF. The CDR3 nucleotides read TGTGCCAGTAGTATAGGAGGTACGCAGTATTTT.

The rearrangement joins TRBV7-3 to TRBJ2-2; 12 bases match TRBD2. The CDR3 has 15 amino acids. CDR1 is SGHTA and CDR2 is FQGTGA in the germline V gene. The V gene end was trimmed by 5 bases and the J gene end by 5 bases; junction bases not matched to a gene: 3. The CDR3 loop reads CASSPGLAGTGELFF. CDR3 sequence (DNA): TGTGCCAGCAGCCCCGGACTAGCGGGAACCGGGGAGCTGTTTTTT.

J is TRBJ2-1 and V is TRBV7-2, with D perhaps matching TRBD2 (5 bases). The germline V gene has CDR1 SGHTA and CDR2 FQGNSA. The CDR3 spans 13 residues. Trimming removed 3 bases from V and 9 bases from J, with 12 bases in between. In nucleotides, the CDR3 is TGTGCCAGCAGCTTCCCTGGAGGCGGTGAGCAGTTCTTC. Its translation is CASSFPGGGEQFF.

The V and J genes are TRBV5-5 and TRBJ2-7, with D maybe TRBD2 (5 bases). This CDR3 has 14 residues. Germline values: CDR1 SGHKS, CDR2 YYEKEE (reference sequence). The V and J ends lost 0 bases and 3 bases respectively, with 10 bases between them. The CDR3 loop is CASSLGAGGYEQYF. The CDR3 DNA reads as TGTGCCAGCAGCTTGGGGGCAGGAGGCTACGAGCAGTACTTC.

CDR3 sequence: CASSWTGDIETQYF. In DNA form, the CDR3 reads TGTGCCAGTAGTTGGACAGGGGATATTGAGACCCAGTACTTC. This chain connects TRBV19 to TRBJ2-5; 9 nucleotides match TRBD1. Germline V gene sequence: CDR1 LNHDA, CDR2 SQIVND (reference sequence). The V and J ends lost 5 bases and 5 bases, in that order; junction bases with no gene match: 6. This CDR3 is 14 amino acids long.

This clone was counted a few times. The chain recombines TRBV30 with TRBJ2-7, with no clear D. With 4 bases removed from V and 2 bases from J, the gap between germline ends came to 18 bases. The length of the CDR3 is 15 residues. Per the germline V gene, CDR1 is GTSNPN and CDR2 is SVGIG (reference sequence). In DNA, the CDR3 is TGTGCCTGGACTCTGACCGGGTCGGTGACCTACGAGCAGTACTTC. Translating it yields CAWTLTGSVTYEQYF.

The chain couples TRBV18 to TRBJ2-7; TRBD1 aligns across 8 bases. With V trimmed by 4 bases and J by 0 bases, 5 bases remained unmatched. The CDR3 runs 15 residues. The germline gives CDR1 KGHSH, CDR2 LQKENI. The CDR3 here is CASSRRDRSSYEQYF. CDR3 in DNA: TGTGCCAGCTCACGCCGGGACAGGAGCTCCTACGAGCAGTACTTC.

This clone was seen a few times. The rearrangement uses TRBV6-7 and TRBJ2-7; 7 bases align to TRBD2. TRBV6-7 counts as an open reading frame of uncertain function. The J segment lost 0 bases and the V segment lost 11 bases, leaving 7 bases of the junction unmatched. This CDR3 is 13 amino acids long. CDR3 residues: CAPKRDLSYEQYV. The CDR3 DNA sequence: TGTGCCCCCAAGCGGGACCTCTCCTACGAGCAGTACGTC.

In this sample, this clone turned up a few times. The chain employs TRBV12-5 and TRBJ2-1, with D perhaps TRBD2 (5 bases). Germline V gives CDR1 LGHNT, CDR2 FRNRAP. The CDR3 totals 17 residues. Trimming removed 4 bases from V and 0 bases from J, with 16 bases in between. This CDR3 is CASGSGEGIISYNEQFF. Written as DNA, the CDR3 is TGTGCTAGTGGTTCGGGTGAGGGCATAATCTCCTACAATGAGCAGTTCTTC.

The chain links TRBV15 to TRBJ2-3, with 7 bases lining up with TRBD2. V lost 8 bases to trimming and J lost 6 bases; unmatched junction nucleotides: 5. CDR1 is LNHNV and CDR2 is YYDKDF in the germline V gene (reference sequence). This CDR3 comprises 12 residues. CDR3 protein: CATRGSRDTQYF. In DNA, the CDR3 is TGTGCCACCCGCGGGAGTCGGGATACGCAGTATTTT.

As DNA, the CDR3 is TGTGCCAGCAGCCCCTGGGGCCTTAGCGGGGATACGCAGTATTTT. Its translation is CASSPWGLSGDTQYF. This chain links TRBV9 with TRBJ2-3; 7 bases line up with TRBD2. This CDR3 has 15 amino acids. Germline lookup yields CDR1 SGDLS and CDR2 YYNGEE. Unmatched junction bases numbered 11, after V lost 4 bases and J lost 6 bases. Variable domain in full (rest from reference TRBV9 and TRBJ2-3): DSGVTQTPKHLITATGQRVTLRCSPRSGDLSVYWYQQSLDQGLQFLIQYYNGEERAKGNILERFSAQQFPDLHSELNLSSLELGDSALYFCASSPWGLSGDTQYFGPGTRLTVL.

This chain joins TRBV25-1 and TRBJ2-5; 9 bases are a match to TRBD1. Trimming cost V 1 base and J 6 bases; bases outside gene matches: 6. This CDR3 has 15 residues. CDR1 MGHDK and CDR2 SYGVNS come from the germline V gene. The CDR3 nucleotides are TGTGCCAGCAGTGAATGGAGACAGGGGGTGAAGACCCAGTACTTC. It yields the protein CASSEWRQGVKTQYF. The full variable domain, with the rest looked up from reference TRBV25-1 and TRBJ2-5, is EADIYQTPRYLVIGTGKKITLECSQTMGHDKMYWYQQDPGMELHLIHYSYGVNSTEKGDLSSESTVSRIRTEHFPLTLESARPSHTSQYLCASSEWRQGVKTQYFGPGTRLLVL.

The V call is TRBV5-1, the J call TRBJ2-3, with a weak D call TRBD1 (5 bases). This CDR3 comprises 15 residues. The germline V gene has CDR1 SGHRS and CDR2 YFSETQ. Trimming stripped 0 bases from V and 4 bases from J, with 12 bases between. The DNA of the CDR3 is TGCGCCAGCAGCTTGGGACAGTTGGATTCAGATACGCAGTATTTT. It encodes CASSLGQLDSDTQYF.

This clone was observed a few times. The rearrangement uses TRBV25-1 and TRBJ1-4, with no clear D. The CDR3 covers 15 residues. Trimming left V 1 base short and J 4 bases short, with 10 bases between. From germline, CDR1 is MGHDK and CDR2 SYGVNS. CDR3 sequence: CASSEFTPLNEKLFF. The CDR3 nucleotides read TGTGCCAGCAGTGAATTTACCCCACTTAATGAAAAACTGTTTTTT. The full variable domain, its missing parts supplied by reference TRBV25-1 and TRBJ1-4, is EADIYQTPRYLVIGTGKKITLECSQTMGHDKMYWYQQDPGMELHLIHYSYGVNSTEKGDLSSESTVSRIRTEHFPLTLESARPSHTSQYLCASSEFTPLNEKLFFGSGTQLSVL.

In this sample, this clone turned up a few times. The CDR3 nucleotides are TGTGCCAGCAGCCAATTAGCGGGTCCCGGTAAAGATACGCAGTATTTT. As protein: CASSQLAGPGKDTQYF. The chain joins TRBV11-2 to TRBJ2-3; 7 positions agree with TRBD2. J lost 5 bases, V lost 5 bases, and 13 bases had no gene match. The CDR3 length is 16 residues. CDR1 SGHAT and CDR2 FQNNGV come from the germline V gene.